This T cell receptor beta chain was captured in a study of blood T cell repertoires in COVID-19. Study overall: The samples span acute and convalescent COVID-19 from the United States, Italy and Spain. PBMCs, B-cell-depleted T cells, or T cells were the source of the cDNA or gDNA that made up the material.

As originally analysed: Reference gene primer amplification yielded estimated nucleated cell counts. TCRdb's copy holds only in-frame clones and misses some; the assay was immunoSEQ multiplex PCR. V and J calls plus clone size are reproduced from that table; the DNA served to infer D and trimming. The sample lists about 66,000 clones, around nine tenths occurring once. The count of this clone is one. Trimming shortened V by 2 bases and J by 6 bases, and 7 bases separated the two germline ends. This CDR3 region has 12 residues. CDR1 is MNHEY, CDR2 SVGEGT, per germline. Material: peripheral blood. The chain couples TRBV6-2 or TRBV6-3 to TRBJ1-1; no firm D call. The source of this sequence is an older man with acute or convalescent COVID-19. The CDR3 DNA is TGTGCCAGCAGTTACGGCTGGCCTGAAGCTTTCTTT. Translation gives CASSYGWPEAFF.